The clone carrying this T cell receptor beta chain was seen just once. This sample stems from a study of CD8 T cells in Susac syndrome. Trimming shortened V by 3 bases and J by 4 bases, and 16 bases separated the two germline ends. Germline V lookup: CDR1 SEHNR, CDR2 FQNEAQ (reference sequence). This CDR3 spans 16 amino acids. RNA, at about 0.45 to 1 ug, was reverse transcribed with random hexamers. TCRdb ran MiXCR on the immunoSEQ multiplex PCR reads and lists one entry per CDR3 protein. The data show about 150,000 distinct CDR3 sequences, roughly 94% seen once. The chain links TRBV7-9 to TRBJ2-1; D is possibly TRBD2 (6 bases). This clonotype was obtained from a human donor with multiple sclerosis. The sequencing sample was made of CD8+ T cells from PBMCs. CDR3 sequence reads: CASSFPEAEGYNEQFF. CDR3 in DNA: TGTGCCAGCAGCTTCCCCGAAGCGGAGGGATACAATGAGCAGTTCTTC.